This TCR beta chain was retrieved from a study of CD8 T cells in ankylosing spondylitis. Via MiXCR, TCRdb re-called the 5' RACE reads, giving one row per CDR3 protein. Here the sample spans 200,000 to 300,000 distinct CDR3 sequences, about 24% being singletons. With V trimmed by 6 bases and J by 7 bases, 8 bases remained unmatched. CDR1 and CDR2 from the germline V gene are DFQATT and SNEGSKA (reference sequence). This CDR3 contains 12 residues. This clonotype has just a few counts. This chain joins TRBV20-1 and TRBJ2-5; TRBD1 matches 7 bases. The source of this sequence is a male donor with ankylosing spondylitis or in good health (not recorded which). The source material was blood, either unsorted or a sorted T cell fraction (not recorded which). The CDR3 nucleotides read TGCAGTGCACCCGGGACAGCCAGGACCCAGTACTTC. Encoded protein: CSAPGTARTQYF.